The 10 T cell receptor beta chains below come from one sample, sequenced in a study of blood T cells in healthy people across ages. Sample-barcoded 5' priming and a J-beta primer mix drove a second PCR of roughly 7 to 11 cycles. TCRdb itself ran the 5' RACE reads through MiXCR, one entry per CDR3 protein. The data hold 600,000 or so distinct CDR3 sequences, with less than 35% observed a single time. Sequences were obtained from blood. These receptors were taken from an elderly woman in good health.

This clonotype appeared many times. This sequence joins TRBV9 and TRBJ1-2, with 9 bases matching TRBD1. The junction had 1 base not matched to a gene; V was cut back by 2 bases and J by 2 bases. This CDR3 spans 14 amino acids. Germline V gene sequence: CDR1 SGDLS, CDR2 YYNGEE. The CDR3 loop reads CASSVGQGNYGYTF. The CDR3 DNA reads TGTGCCAGCAGCGTGGGACAGGGAAACTATGGCTACACCTTC.

The J gene is TRBJ1-2, the V gene TRBV2; 10 positions agree with TRBD1. V was clipped by 4 bases and J by 4 bases; unmatched bases: 6. Per germline, CDR1 SNHLY and CDR2 FYNNEI. The CDR3 is 15 amino acids. The CDR3 loop is CASSADRGRVYGYTF. CDR3 bases: TGTGCCAGCAGTGCAGACAGGGGGCGCGTCTATGGCTACACCTTC.

Comments on this clonotype: This may come from a read error, since a much larger clone is one base off. V is TRBV11-2 and J is TRBJ2-4; D could derive from TRBD1 or TRBD2 (6 bases each). V shed 8 bases and J shed 2 bases, with 22 bases lying between them. The germline V gene has CDR1 SGHAT and CDR2 FQNNGV. There are 17 residues in the CDR3. For the CDR3, the DNA is TGTGCCAGCCGGGGGTCAACGGGGGCTGGGTCCAAAAACATTCAGTACTTC. This encodes CASRGSTGAGSKNIQYF. The complete variable domain, with remaining parts taken from reference TRBV11-2 and TRBJ2-4, reads EAGVAQSPRYKIIEKRQSVAFWCNPISGHATLYWYQQILGQGPKLLIQFQNNGVVDDSQLPKDRFSAERLKGVDSTLKIQPAKLEDSAVYLCASRGSTGAGSKNIQYFGAGTRLSVL.

For this clonotype: A much larger clone sits a single nucleotide away, making a read error possible. V gene TRBV7-9 combines with J gene TRBJ2-5; either TRBD1 or TRBD2 may supply D (5 bases each). The J call is uncertain, as TRBJ2-1 better fits the DNA end. CDR1 is SEHNR, CDR2 FQNEAQ, per germline (reference sequence). The CDR3 sequence is 14 residues long. CDR3 bases: TGTGCCAGCAGCTTAGCGGGGCGCTGGGAGACCCAGTTCTTC. This gives the protein CASSLAGRWETQFF.

This chain connects TRBV3-1 to TRBJ2-7; 9 bases are a match to TRBD2. This CDR3 is built from 15 residues. V dropped 6 bases and J dropped 0; count of bases not matched to a gene: 6. Germline loops: CDR1 LGHDT, CDR2 YNNKEL (reference sequence). Here the CDR3 reads CASRSGGTSSYEQYF. CDR3 nucleotide sequence: TGTGCCAGCAGAAGCGGGGGGACAAGCTCCTACGAGCAGTACTTC.

This clonotype was counted a single time. The junction does not match germline at one end; this may be a read error. The V gene is TRBV24-1, the J gene TRBJ2-1; TRBD2 aligns across 11 bases. This CDR3 has 16 amino acids. Per the germline V gene, CDR1 is KGHDR and CDR2 is SFDVKD. The CDR3 DNA is TGTGCCACCAGTGTCCTAACTAGCGGGGGTAACAATGGGCAGTTCTTC. It is translated as CATSVLTSGGNNGQFF.

Remarks on this clonotype: It may be a read error: a sequence one base away is much more abundant. The conserved phenylalanine or tryptophan is not found at the CDR3 terminus, so this likely reflects a read error. The V call is TRBV7-9, the J call TRBJ2-1; D remains ambiguous. Trimming cost V 9 bases and J 5 bases, with 14 bases left between them. Germline loops: CDR1 SEHNR, CDR2 FQNEAQ (reference sequence). The CDR3 covers 13 residues. In nucleotides, the CDR3 is TGTGCCAGTGGCACCTCGGTAAACAATGAGCAGTTCGTC. It specifies CASGTSVNNEQFV.

The chain joins TRBV5-4 to TRBJ2-2; TRBD2 might be the D (5 bases). CDR3 size: 16 residues. CDR1 is SGHNT and CDR2 is YYREEE in the germline V gene (reference sequence). V shed 2 bases and J shed 4 bases, with 15 bases lying between them. The CDR3 region has the DNA TGTGCCAGCAGCTTAGACCTGGACTCCATCACCGGGGAGCTGTTTTTT. Its protein product is CASSLDLDSITGELFF.

There are a few counts of this clonotype. The chain carries TRBV6-6 and TRBJ1-1, with TRBD1 matching over 8 bases. Trimming took 6 bases from V and 7 from J; bases not matched to a gene: 4. Per the germline V gene, CDR1 is MNHNY and CDR2 is SVGAGI (reference sequence). This CDR3 region has 12 residues. The CDR3 sequence is CASRGQVGEAFF. CDR3 in DNA: TGTGCCAGCAGGGGACAGGTTGGTGAAGCTTTCTTT.

The sample holds many counts of this clonotype. This chain uses TRBV5-6 with TRBJ1-2, with D possibly TRBD1 on 6 matching bases. V lost 2 bases, J lost 5 bases, and 13 bases lay in between. This CDR3 has 14 residues. Germline-derived CDR1 and CDR2 are SGHDT and YYEEEE. The CDR3 sequence: CASSFRQGSYGYTF. The CDR3 DNA sequence: TGTGCCAGCAGCTTTCGTCAGGGGTCGTATGGCTACACCTTC.